This T cell receptor beta chain was captured in a study of OX40 agonist ivuxolimab in advanced cancers. The wider study: Patients received the agonistic anti-OX40 (CD134) antibody ivuxolimab. Patients were dosed intravenously with ivuxolimab at 0.01 to 10 mg/kg every 2 weeks.

Study findings and constraints: The investigators did not determine what antigen specificity the expanded peripheral T cells had. Among the least clonally expanded were partial responders at 0.1-3.0 mg/kg.

Per germline, CDR1 MNHEY and CDR2 SMNVEV (reference sequence). Trimming took 7 bases from V and 4 from J, leaving 21 bases between them. This CDR3 contains 16 residues. Clones were sequenced by immunoSEQ multiplex PCR, and TCRdb holds only the in-frame ones, with some missing. The repertoire holds tens of thousands of clones, approximately 94% seen once, with less than 20% in the top ten. This clone is a singleton in its sample. Its antigen is not known. The TCR originated in an adult with an advanced solid tumor such as melanoma, head and neck, liver or kidney cancer. The input for sequencing was CD4+ or CD8+ T cells sorted from blood, taken in a trial of the OX40 agonist ivuxolimab. The chain combines TRBV27 with TRBJ2-3; D is undetermined. The CDR3, as DNA: TGTGCCAGCATCTCGAACGGGCCCCAGGTAGCAGATACGCAGTATTTT. Its protein is CASISNGPQVADTQYF.